These 8 T cell receptor beta chains were sequenced from one sample in a study of T cell responses to AZD1222 COVID-19 vaccine. Method: immunoSEQ multiplex PCR; TCRdb's copy keeps in-frame clones and lacks some. In the table there are about 130,000 clones, roughly 90% of which are singletons. This material consisted of peripheral blood, taken on day 0 of AZD1222 vaccination. These TCRs come from an adult in good health.

The chain carries TRBV7-8 and TRBJ1-5, with D unresolved. V lost 5 bases to trimming and J lost 7 bases, with 15 bases between them. The CDR3 sequence is 14 residues long. CDR1 SGHVS and CDR2 FQNEAQ come from the germline V gene. For the CDR3, the DNA is TGTGCCAGCAGCCCCCGCCTAGCACGGCAGCCCCAGCATTTT. It specifies CASSPRLARQPQHF.

The rearrangement uses TRBV18 and TRBJ1-1, with 7 bases matching TRBD1. V was clipped by 1 base and J by 6 bases; unmatched bases: 5. The CDR3 spans 14 residues. CDR1 KGHSH and CDR2 LQKENI come from the germline V gene. The CDR3 region has the DNA TGTGCCAGCTCACCACTTGCGGACAGGTCTGAAGCTTTCTTT. This encodes CASSPLADRSEAFF.

J is TRBJ1-4 and V is TRBV5-4, with a weak D call TRBD1 (5 bases). The CDR3 contains 15 residues. From germline, CDR1 is SGHNT and CDR2 YYREEE (reference sequence). Trimming removed 5 bases from V and 6 bases from J, with 17 bases in between. The CDR3 DNA follows: TGTGCCAGCAGAATGCAGGGAATGACGGATGAAAAACTGTTTTTT. Translated: CASRMQGMTDEKLFF.

This clone appeared a few times. The chain couples TRBV12-3 or TRBV12-4 to TRBJ2-4, with 9 nucleotides matching TRBD1. This CDR3 is built from 13 residues. V was pared by 6 bases and J by 7 bases, with 4 bases of the junction left unmatched. The CDR3, as DNA: TGTGCCAGCAGAACCGGACAGGGGAACATTCAGTACTTC. This codes for CASRTGQGNIQYF.

As regards this clone: In the same sample, other DNA sequences code for this CDR3. The chain recombines TRBV30 with TRBJ1-1; D is possibly TRBD1 (6 bases). V was clipped by 3 bases and J by 6 bases, with 8 bases between them. Germline CDR1 is GTSNPN and CDR2 is SVGIG (reference sequence). The CDR3 is 11 residues long. CDR3 coding DNA: TGTGCCTGGAGCAGGGGTCCTGAAGCTTTCTTT. Protein: CAWSRGPEAFF.

This CDR3 is CASSLGGPGALYSNQPQHF. The CDR3 nucleotides read TGTGCCAGCAGCTTAGGGGGGCCAGGGGCGTTATATAGCAATCAGCCCCAGCATTTT. The J gene is TRBJ1-5, the V gene TRBV11-2, with a possible D match to TRBD1 (6 bases). From germline, CDR1 is SGHAT and CDR2 FQNNGV. V was clipped by 1 base and J by 0 bases, with 19 bases between them. The CDR3 has 19 amino acids.

This clone was seen just once. This sequence joins TRBV10-3 and TRBJ1-1; tentative D call: TRBD1 (6 bases). CDR1 ENHRY and CDR2 SYGVKD come from the germline V gene. This CDR3 spans 15 amino acids. V was cut by 7 bases and J by 0 bases, with 15 bases left in between. CDR3 DNA: TGTGCCATCACCCCGAGGGGGGGGATGAACACTGAAGCTTTCTTT. It encodes CAITPRGGMNTEAFF.

The chain uses TRBV5-5 and TRBJ1-1, with D uncertain. Germline V gene data show CDR1 as SGHKS and CDR2 as YYEKEE (reference sequence). V lost 2 bases and J lost 4, with 12 bases in between. There are 14 residues in the CDR3. This CDR3 reads CASSLRAMGTEAFF. Here the CDR3 DNA reads TGTGCCAGCAGCTTAAGGGCGATGGGCACTGAAGCTTTCTTT.